This T cell receptor beta chain derives from a study of cytomegalovirus exposure and HLA in healthy donors. Study results and limitations: Indistinguishability led to the exclusion of some V segments, TRBV6-2 and TRBV6-3 included. In an earlier analysis, about 87% or about 30%: the productive usage of most TCR beta V segments. Later work found most CMV-associated TCR beta chains apparently HLA-restricted. Some TCR beta chains (164 of them) were listed as cytomegalovirus-associated.

Germline-derived CDR1 and CDR2 are GTSNPN and SVGIG (reference sequence). Trimming cost V 0 bases and J 2 bases, with 5 bases left between them. The CDR3 is 13 residues long. The PCR contained 60 Vbeta and 13 Jbeta primers. TCRdb keeps only in-frame clones here, not all; method: immunoSEQ multiplex PCR. The sample contains 180,000 or so clones, about 82% of which appear only once. Note on this clone: Its target is not known. The same CDR3 also results from other DNA sequences found in this sample.

The sequencing input was PBMCs. This receptor was identified in a woman aged 25 to 39 in good health and CMV-seronegative. The V gene is TRBV30, the J gene TRBJ1-5, with D maybe TRBD1 (5 bases). The CDR3: CAWSVGGNQPQHF. In nucleotides, the CDR3 is TGTGCCTGGAGTGTAGGGGGCAATCAGCCCCAGCATTTT.